The following is a T cell receptor beta chain sequence with its context. Its antigen is still unknown. Looked up from germline, CDR1 is SGHTA and CDR2 is FQGNSA. CDR3 length: 14 amino acids. V was pared by 8 bases and J by 1 base, with 14 bases between. The entry originates in a study of cytomegalovirus exposure and HLA in healthy donors. Study results and limitations: Both high specificity and high sensitivity reportedly marked the classifier's diagnosis of cytomegalovirus status. The likely explanation for a cluster of highly shared sequence variants was sequencing artifact. As a later analysis showed, several of the most significant clusters appeared to be linked to common viral pathogens.

The PCR had 60 Vbeta and 13 Jbeta primers. This table comes from immunoSEQ multiplex PCR, and its TCRdb copy is limited to in-frame clones, with some not included. This sample has roughly 120,000 clones; around three quarters occur once, and the top ten carry about 3.3%. Every donor was a healthy person donating bone marrow. This rearrangement joins TRBV7-2 to TRBJ1-1; D gene unclear. Sample: PBMCs. The TCR was taken from a male donor in good health and CMV-seronegative. The CDR3: CASSGLTRNTEAFF. CDR3 coding DNA: TGTGCCAGCTCAGGTCTCACAAGGAACACTGAAGCTTTCTTT.